The source of this T cell receptor beta chain is a study of cytomegalovirus exposure and HLA in healthy donors. The PCR was carried out with 60 Vbeta primers and 13 Jbeta primers. Produced via immunoSEQ multiplex PCR; TCRdb's table is partial and in-frame only. The sample has more than 150,000 clones, around 84% seen once; the top ten hold about 2.4%. Comment on this clone: Its antigen is still unknown.

Germline-derived CDR1 and CDR2 are SEHNR and FQNEAQ (reference sequence). Deletions cut 10 bases from V and 9 bases from J, with 16 bases between. This CDR3 has 12 residues. Findings and caveats of the study: TCR beta V- and J-gene trimming, according to a later analysis, was linked to a missense DCLRE1C variant. Fewer N-insertions (relative to the approximately 700-donor mean) were reportedly seen in an Asian-associated ancestry cluster in a later analysis. Near-uniform donor sequencing depth was presumed by presence/absence analyses.

Sequences were obtained from PBMCs. The clonotype originates from a young woman in good health and CMV-seronegative. V gene TRBV7-9 combines with J gene TRBJ2-1, with a possible D match to TRBD2 (5 bases). CDR3 amino acids: CAIRAPRGEQFF. For the CDR3, the DNA is TGTGCCATCCGCGCCCCCCGGGGTGAGCAGTTCTTC.